This T cell receptor beta chain was identified during a study of cytomegalovirus exposure and HLA in healthy donors. Study-level results: There were some V segments, including TRBV6-2 and TRBV6-3, excluded as indistinguishable. Using the classifier, cytomegalovirus status was reportedly diagnosed with high specificity and sensitivity. A missense DCLRE1C variant was associated with V- and J-gene trimming of TCR beta chains in a later analysis, and an independent cohort replicated the association.

60 Vbeta and 13 Jbeta primers were used in PCR. Here immunoSEQ multiplex PCR was the method, and the copy in TCRdb shows in-frame clones only, minus some. The sample has fewer than 200,000 clones, roughly four fifths seen once. The length of the CDR3 is 15 residues. V shed 6 bases and J 3 bases; nucleotides not matched to a gene: 8. Germline CDR1 is MNHEY and CDR2 is SVGAGI. Comment on this clone: The antigen remains undetermined.

V is TRBV6-5 and J is TRBJ1-5; 7 bases are a match to TRBD1. The sequencing sample was made of PBMCs. The sequence was collected from a female donor in good health and CMV-seronegative. CDR3 DNA sequence: TGTGCCAGCAGCCCGGGGACAGCTTACAATCAGCCCCAGCATTTT. As protein: CASSPGTAYNQPQHF.